Here is one TCR beta chain with its context. No antigen is known for it. No per-base quality is available; no much larger clone lies one base away. RNA was extracted with the RNeasy kit and roughly 0.45 to 1 ug was reverse transcribed using random hexamers. The immunoSEQ multiplex PCR assay, which covers 54 Vbeta and 13 Jbeta segments, was used to amplify TCR beta CDR3 regions. PCR amplification bias was corrected using a synthetic template baseline for primer optimization and computational correction. Processing in the source paper ran as follows. Only productive sequences were kept, with reads annotated to V, D and J genes according to IMGT and analyzed in immunoSEQ Analyzer. To calculate clonality, Shannon entropy was normalized by log2 of the number of productive unique sequences and then subtracted from one. Public and private clones were assessed among the 100 most prevalent clones of each patient and control. Susac-specific clones were defined as absent from healthy and MS cohorts, about 1,100 published viral clones and other ImmuneACCESS disease sequences. TCRdb trimmed the raw reads at Q25, called clones with MiXCR and kept productive beta chains. Entries are consolidated by CDR3 protein sequence, retaining the most common genes and DNA. TCRdb, not the original authors, processed these V and J calls. For this sample there are 180,000 or so distinct CDR3 sequences; about 95% appear just once. The ten largest clonotypes hold under 0.095% of the sample.

This sample is drawn from a study of CD8 T cells in Susac syndrome (dated by TCRdb to about 2019). Regarding the research as a whole: The study used repertoire sequencing to test whether antigen drove CD8+ T cell activation and differentiation in Susac syndrome. General conclusions and limits of the study: The number of individuals in the TCR sequencing and HLA analysis was recognized as being relatively small.

From its cysteine to its phenylalanine, the CDR3 spans 17 amino acids. Only the CDR3 DNA is retained, 51 bases long and in frame from the first base. V is pared back by 3 bases and J by 4 bases, with 22 bases lying between the germline termini. For CDR1 and CDR2, the germline V gene lists SGDLS and YYNGEE. Peripheral blood CD8+ and CD4+ T cells from healthy donors, Susac syndrome patients and multiple sclerosis patients were profiled using high-throughput TCR beta sequencing. Multiple sclerosis controls were treatment-naive patients with stable or active relapsing-remitting disease fulfilling revised McDonald criteria. Bulk CD8+ and CD4+ T cells were purified magnetically by negative isolation, whereas CD8+ TEMRA cells were enriched by FACS. Blood was drawn into EDTA tubes, processed within 24 hours, and PBMCs were isolated by density gradient centrifugation. PBMCs intended for TCR sequencing were cryopreserved in liquid nitrogen and were subsequently thawed in a 37 degrees C water bath. A purity of at least 90% was achieved for sorted or isolated CD4+, CD8+ and CD8+ TEMRA cells.

The sequence links TRBV9 to TRBJ1-2; the D gene is not confidently resolved. The sample taken for sequencing was CD4+ T cells from PBMCs. This clonotype was sampled from a human donor with multiple sclerosis. Here the CDR3 is given as CASSDGPGAGRGYGYTF. The DNA sequence is TGTGCCAGCAGCGACGGGCCAGGAGCTGGCCGCGGCTATGGCTACACCTTC.